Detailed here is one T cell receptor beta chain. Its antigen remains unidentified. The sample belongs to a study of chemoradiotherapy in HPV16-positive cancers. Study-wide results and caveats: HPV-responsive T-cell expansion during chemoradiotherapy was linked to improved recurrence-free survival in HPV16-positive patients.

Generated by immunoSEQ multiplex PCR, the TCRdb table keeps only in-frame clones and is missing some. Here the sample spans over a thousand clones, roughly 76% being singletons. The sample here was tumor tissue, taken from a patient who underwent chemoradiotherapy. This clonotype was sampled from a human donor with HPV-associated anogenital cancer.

CDR3 residues: CASSQDGTSGANVLTF. The CDR3 DNA sequence: TGCGCCAGCAGCCAAGATGGTACCTCTGGGGCCAACGTCCTGACTTTC. V usage is TRBV4-3 and J usage is TRBJ2-6; no definite D call. The ends were cut back, 0 bases at V and 0 bases at J, with 6 bases in the middle. The germline V gene has CDR1 LGHNA and CDR2 YSLEER. The CDR3 spans 16 residues.